The clone carrying this T cell receptor beta chain came up once. This entry is derived from a study of blood T cell repertoires in COVID-19. Study-level information: The origin of the acute and convalescent COVID-19 samples was the United States, Italy and Spain. PBMCs, B-cell-depleted T cells, or T cells provided the cDNA or gDNA that made up the material.

The trim removed 1 base at V and 8 bases at J, leaving 11 bases unmatched. Germline lookup yields CDR1 SNHLY and CDR2 FYNNEI. The CDR3 length is 16 residues. As processed by the authors: Amplification of reference gene primers was used by the study to estimate nucleated cell counts. Clones were sequenced by immunoSEQ multiplex PCR, and TCRdb holds only the in-frame ones, with some missing. That table gives V, J and clone size, and the DNA gave D and trimming. The sample shows roughly 300,000 clones, around 82% of them seen only once. This receptor was obtained from a woman in her fifties or sixties who had recovered from COVID-19. The gene calls are TRBV2 and TRBJ1-5, with TRBD1 matching 7 bases. The sequencing input was peripheral blood. The CDR3 DNA is TGTGCCAGCAGTGAAGGAGTCACAGGGGCAGGGAAGCCCCAGCATTTT. This translates into CASSEGVTGAGKPQHF.